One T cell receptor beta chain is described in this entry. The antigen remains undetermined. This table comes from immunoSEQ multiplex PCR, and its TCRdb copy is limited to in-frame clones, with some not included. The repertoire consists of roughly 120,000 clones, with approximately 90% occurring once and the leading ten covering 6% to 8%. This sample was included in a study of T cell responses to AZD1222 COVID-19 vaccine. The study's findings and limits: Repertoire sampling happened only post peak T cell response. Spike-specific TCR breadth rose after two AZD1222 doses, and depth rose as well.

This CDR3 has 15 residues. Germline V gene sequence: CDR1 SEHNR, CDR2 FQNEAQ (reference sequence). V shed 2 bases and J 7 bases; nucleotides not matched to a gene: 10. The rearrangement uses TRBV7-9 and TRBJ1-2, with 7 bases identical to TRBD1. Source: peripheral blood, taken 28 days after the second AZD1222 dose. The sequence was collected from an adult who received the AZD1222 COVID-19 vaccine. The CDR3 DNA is TGTGCCAGCAGCTTAATCTCGCGACAGGGAAGTGGCTACACCTTC. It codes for CASSLISRQGSGYTF.